The 27 T cell receptor beta chains given below trace back to one sample, sequenced in a study of Graves' ophthalmopathy and Graves' hyperthyroidism listed by TCRdb under 2018. Sequenced using an Illumina HiSeq 2000. For repertoire sequencing, TCR beta CDR3 regions were amplified from RNA transcripts. The first round of RT-PCR was done with HTBI primers and the Qiagen OneStep RT-PCR kit, and was followed by a second round of multiplex PCR, then size selection and purification. Using fastp at Q25 and MiXCR, TCRdb reprocessed the public reads and kept productive beta chains. All rows with the same CDR3 protein become a single entry with the most common DNA and genes. This sample lists roughly 600,000 distinct CDR3 sequences; approximately 37% were detected once. The ten largest account for about 4.1% of the sample. Sequenced material: peripheral blood or thyroid tissue (not recorded which). Receptors were obtained from an adult man with Graves' hyperthyroidism.

The gene calls are TRBV6-1 and TRBJ2-5; 7 bases map to TRBD2. The CDR3 has 15 amino acids. Germline V CDR1 and CDR2: MNHNS, SASEGT. J gave up 0 bases and V 5 bases, and 6 bases lay outside the gene matches. CDR3 in DNA: TGTGCCAGCAGTTACCGAGCGGGGTACCAAGAGACCCAGTACTTC. Translation: CASSYRAGYQETQYF.

The table lists this clonotype with a few counts. The chain joins TRBV7-9 to TRBJ2-5; 9 nucleotides agree with TRBD1. CDR3 length: 15 residues. V lost 5 bases to trimming and J lost 5 bases; unmatched junction nucleotides: 9. CDR1 is SEHNR, CDR2 FQNEAQ, per germline (reference sequence). DNA of the CDR3: TGTGCCAGCAGCCCCGGGACAGGGACTTCGGAGACCCAGTACTTC. Translated, it gives CASSPGTGTSETQYF. Combining the CDR3 with reference TRBV7-9 and TRBJ2-5 gives the whole variable domain DTGVSQNPRHKITKRGQNVTFRCDPISEHNRLYWYRQTLGQGPEFLTYFQNEAQLEKSRLLSDRFSAERPKGSFSTLEIQRTEQGDSAMYLCASSPGTGTSETQYFGPGTRLLVL.

At least ten counts were recorded for this clonotype. This chain uses TRBV20-1 with TRBJ2-7; 14 nucleotides match TRBD2. The CDR3 sequence is 15 residues long. V gave up 5 bases and J gave up 5 bases; unmatched junction bases: 8. Germline V gene lookup returns CDR1 DFQATT and CDR2 SNEGSKA (reference sequence). CDR3 coding DNA: TGCAGTGCTCACAGCCCGGGACTAGCGGGAGACGAGCAGTACTTC. Translation: CSAHSPGLAGDEQYF.

This clonotype was detected a few times. This chain joins TRBV18 and TRBJ1-1; D gene uncertain. Germline-derived CDR1 and CDR2 are KGHSH and LQKENI. V lost 4 bases to trimming and J lost 1 base, with 10 bases between them. The CDR3 contains 14 residues. CDR3 region: CASSLKWGNTEAFF. The CDR3 nucleotides are TGTGCCAGCTCACTCAAGTGGGGGAACACTGAAGCTTTCTTT. Together with reference TRBV18 and TRBJ1-1, the CDR3 gives the full variable domain: NAGVMQNPRHLVRRRGQEARLRCSPMKGHSHVYWYRQLPEEGLKFMVYLQKENIIDESGMPKERFSAEFPKEGPSILRIQQVVRGDSAAYFCASSLKWGNTEAFFGQGTRLTVV.

The V call is TRBV25-1, the J call TRBJ1-3; D might be TRBD1 (5 bases). Germline assignment: CDR1 MGHDK and CDR2 SYGVNS. This CDR3 is built from 16 residues. The V gene lost 6 bases and the J gene lost 2 bases, with 17 bases spanning the gap. The CDR3 region is CASSRSQGGAGNTIYF. The CDR3 DNA follows: TGTGCCAGCAGCCGATCTCAGGGAGGAGCTGGAAACACCATATATTTT.

This clonotype was seen many times. The chain has TRBV2 and TRBJ2-5, with D possibly being TRBD1 (5 bases). Germline CDR1 and CDR2: SNHLY and FYNNEI. This CDR3 has 12 residues. V lost 8 bases, J lost 2 bases, and 9 bases lay in between. CDR3 amino acids: CASGDSQETQYF. CDR3 nucleotide sequence: TGTGCCAGCGGCGACAGTCAAGAGACCCAGTACTTC. The complete variable domain, with remaining parts taken from reference TRBV2 and TRBJ2-5, reads EPEVTQTPSHQVTQMGQEVILRCVPISNHLYFYWYRQILGQKVEFLVSFYNNEISEKSEIFDDQFSVERPDGSNFTLKIRSTKLEDSAMYFCASGDSQETQYFGPGTRLLVL.

Concerning this clonotype itself: At one end, the junction sequence differs from germline, possibly due to a read error. The DNA for the CDR3 is TGTGCCAGCAGTTTTTCTGGCCCATTGGTCAAACACTATGGCTACACCTTC. This encodes CASSFSGPLVKHYGYTF. The chain has TRBV10-3 and TRBJ1-2; the D is unclear. Germline V gene data show CDR1 as ENHRY and CDR2 as SYGVKD. The CDR3 loop spans 17 amino acids.

This clonotype was recorded at least ten times. This sequence joins TRBV9 and TRBJ1-3, with D perhaps TRBD1 (5 bases). This CDR3 is built from 15 residues. V was trimmed by 3 bases and J by 0 bases, leaving 10 bases between them. The germline gives CDR1 SGDLS, CDR2 YYNGEE. The CDR3 protein is CASSAGALSGNTIYF. CDR3 nucleotides: TGTGCCAGCAGCGCCGGGGCTCTCTCTGGAAACACCATATATTTT.

This clonotype was counted a few times. V usage is TRBV4-1 and J usage is TRBJ2-7, with a possible D match to TRBD1 (6 bases). V was cut by 0 bases and J by 3 bases, with 21 bases left in between. Germline-derived CDR1 and CDR2 are MGHRA and YSYEKL. This CDR3 is 18 amino acids long. CDR3 amino acids: CASSQEEGVGTLNYEQYF. For the CDR3, the DNA is TGCGCCAGCAGCCAAGAAGAGGGGGTTGGGACCCTAAACTACGAGCAGTACTTC.

Concerning this clonotype itself: An end of the junction differs from the germline gene, which may be a read error. The rearrangement uses TRBV15 and TRBJ2-7; TRBD1 or TRBD2 may be the D gene (5 bases each). This CDR3 spans 18 amino acids. Germline CDR1 is LNHNV and CDR2 is YYDKDF (reference sequence). The CDR3 bases are TGTACCACCAGCAGAGATCGGGGCAAAACCAGAGGGGCCTACGAGCAGTACTTC. Its protein is CTTSRDRGKTRGAYEQYF. Full variable domain (rest looked up from reference TRBV15 and TRBJ2-7): DAMVIQNPRYQVTQFGKPVTLSCSQTLNHNVMYWYQQKSSQAPKLLFHYYDKDFNNEADTPDNFQSRRPNTSFCFLDIRSPGLGDTAMYLCTTSRDRGKTRGAYEQYFGPGTRLTVT.

At least ten counts were recorded for this clonotype. The chain links TRBV2 to TRBJ1-1; perhaps TRBD1 as D (5 bases). The CDR3 consists of 15 residues. Germline V gene lookup returns CDR1 SNHLY and CDR2 FYNNEI. V was shortened by 4 bases and J by 1 base, with 13 bases between the two germline ends. In DNA, the CDR3 is TGTGCCAGCAGTGGGGCGGCAGGGAGGAACACTGAAGCTTTCTTT. Its protein product is CASSGAAGRNTEAFF.

This clonotype has ten or more counts. The chain links TRBV20-1 to TRBJ2-7, with D perhaps TRBD2 (5 bases). This CDR3 has 16 residues. Germline V lookup: CDR1 DFQATT, CDR2 SNEGSKA (reference sequence). V was trimmed by 4 bases and J by 7 bases, leaving 26 bases between them. CDR3 nucleotides: TGCAGTGCTATCCGCCCTGGCAGCGGATCTTCGGGGGAGCAGTACTTC. Translating it yields CSAIRPGSGSSGEQYF.

This clonotype was picked up many times. This sequence joins TRBV9 and TRBJ2-7; D unresolved. Per germline, CDR1 SGDLS and CDR2 YYNGEE. The ends were cut back, 0 bases at V and 5 bases at J, with 15 bases in the middle. The CDR3 extends over 15 amino acids. CDR3 bases: TGTGCCAGCAGCGTAGCCGGCCTTCAACCTGACGAGCAGTACTTC. It translates to CASSVAGLQPDEQYF.

The genes are TRBV6-5 and TRBJ1-1, with D unresolved. V lost 4 bases and J 3 bases, leaving 12 bases between the germline ends. The germline CDR1 and CDR2 sequences are MNHEY and SVGAGI. The CDR3 sequence is 14 residues long. DNA of the CDR3: TGTGCCAGCAGTTCACGAGCGGGGTACACTGAAGCTTTCTTT. Amino acid sequence: CASSSRAGYTEAFF.

The rearrangement uses TRBV2 and TRBJ1-5, with no clear D. This CDR3 region has 14 residues. Germline values: CDR1 SNHLY, CDR2 FYNNEI. Trimming took 5 bases from V and 5 from J, leaving 13 bases between them. The CDR3 region is CASSLWYGDQPQHF. CDR3 sequence (DNA): TGTGCCAGCAGTTTATGGTACGGAGATCAGCCCCAGCATTTT.

The sample holds a few counts of this clonotype. This sequence joins TRBV10-3 and TRBJ2-5; tentatively, D is TRBD1 (6 bases). CDR3 length: 14 amino acids. Germline V lookup: CDR1 ENHRY, CDR2 SYGVKD. V lost 0 bases and J 2 bases, leaving 7 bases between the germline ends. The CDR3 nucleotides are TGTGCCATCAGTGAGTCAGGGGGACAAGAGACCCAGTACTTC. This gives the protein CAISESGGQETQYF.

This clonotype was detected a few times. This chain joins TRBV28 and TRBJ1-5, with D unclear. The germline V gene has CDR1 MDHEN and CDR2 SYDVKM. Trimming removed 8 bases from V and 3 bases from J, with 14 bases in between. This CDR3 comprises 14 residues. The CDR3 DNA is TGTGCCAGCCACAGTTGGAGGGACAATCAGCCCCAGCATTTT. Translated, it gives CASHSWRDNQPQHF.

This clonotype has a count of ten or more. This chain joins TRBV29-1 and TRBJ1-2, with 7 bases that match TRBD1. The junction had 5 bases not matched to a gene; V was cut back by 7 bases and J by 0 bases. Germline V gives CDR1 SQVTM, CDR2 ANQGSEA. The CDR3 covers 13 residues. The DNA for the CDR3 is TGCAGCGCATGGACAGGTTCTAACTATGGCTACACCTTC. Amino acids: CSAWTGSNYGYTF.

This clonotype was found a few times. This chain joins TRBV7-8 and TRBJ2-5, with D hard to call. The germline V gene encodes CDR1 SGHVS and CDR2 FQNEAQ. This CDR3 has 15 residues. V was pared by 3 bases and J by 2 bases, with 13 bases between. The CDR3, as DNA: TGTGCCAGCAGCTTTTCAAGGAGCAAACAAGAGACCCAGTACTTC. Translation: CASSFSRSKQETQYF.

In the case of this clonotype: A much larger clone differs from this one at a single base, so this may be a read error. V usage is TRBV29-1 and J usage is TRBJ1-1; D gene unclear. Germline V gene lookup returns CDR1 SQVTM and CDR2 ANQGSEA. CDR3 length: 13 amino acids. V was clipped by 7 bases and J by 1 base, with 13 bases between them. The CDR3 nucleotides read TGCAGCGCTATGGAAGGAGCGAACACTGAAGCTTTCTTT. Translated, it gives CSAMEGANTEAFF.

This clonotype was seen repeatedly, ten times or more. The V call is TRBV10-3, the J call TRBJ1-2; weak D call: TRBD1 (6 bases). The CDR3 is 16 residues long. The V end lost 10 bases, the J end lost 4 bases, and 25 bases lay between the germline ends. The V gene's germline CDR1 is ENHRY and CDR2 SYGVKD. CDR3 amino acids: CANWTAKNERTYGYTF. The CDR3 DNA reads as TGTGCCAATTGGACAGCGAAAAACGAACGTACCTATGGCTACACCTTC.

There are many counts of this clonotype. The V call is TRBV5-1, the J call TRBJ2-7; the D gene is possibly TRBD2 (6 bases). Per the germline V gene, CDR1 is SGHRS and CDR2 is YFSETQ. The CDR3 is 15 amino acids. V lost 4 bases, J lost 3 bases, and 17 bases lay in between. CDR3 region: CASSALLAPYYEQYF. CDR3 in DNA: TGCGCCAGCAGCGCCCTCCTAGCGCCGTACTACGAGCAGTACTTC.

V usage is TRBV29-1 and J usage is TRBJ1-3; D is undetermined. This CDR3 spans 13 amino acids. The germline V gene encodes CDR1 SQVTM and CDR2 ANQGSEA. V shed 0 bases and J shed 2 bases, with 5 bases lying between them. The CDR3 spells CSVEDAAGNTIYF. In DNA form, the CDR3 reads TGCAGCGTTGAAGATGCGGCTGGAAACACCATATATTTT.

This clonotype was recorded at least ten times. V gene TRBV27 combines with J gene TRBJ2-7; TRBD2 matches at 7 bases. The J segment lost 3 bases and the V segment lost 4 bases, leaving 6 bases of the junction unmatched. The germline gives CDR1 MNHEY, CDR2 SMNVEV (reference sequence). This CDR3 has 14 amino acids. The chain's CDR3 is CASSSGGRGYEQYF. CDR3 bases: TGTGCCAGCAGTTCGGGCGGGAGAGGCTACGAGCAGTACTTC.

This clonotype was detected a few times. A much larger clone differs from this one at a single base, so this may be a read error. This chain uses TRBV7-9 with TRBJ2-7; tentatively, D is TRBD1 (6 bases). The CDR3 has 15 residues. Germline V CDR1 and CDR2: SEHNR, FQNEAQ (reference sequence). CDR3 sequence: CASGLEGTLLYEQYF. CDR3 coding DNA: TGTGCCAGCGGCTTAGAGGGGACATTACTCTACGAGCAGTACTTC.

The chain couples TRBV24-1 to TRBJ1-5; the D gene is possibly TRBD1 (5 bases). Germline V lookup: CDR1 KGHDR, CDR2 SFDVKD. There are 17 residues in the CDR3. The germline V and J ends were trimmed by 5 bases and 2 bases, with 18 bases remaining between them. CDR3 sequence reads: CATSASEIGGGNQPQHF. The CDR3 coding sequence is TGTGCCACCAGTGCTAGTGAGATCGGAGGGGGCAATCAGCCCCAGCATTTT.

This rearrangement joins TRBV19 to TRBJ2-5, with TRBD1 matching over 9 bases. This CDR3 is 13 amino acids long. V was clipped by 7 bases and J by 6 bases; unmatched bases: 6. Germline-derived CDR1 and CDR2 are LNHDA and SQIVND (reference sequence). The CDR3 loop reads CASTQDRGQTQYF. The DNA of the CDR3 is TGTGCCAGTACCCAGGACAGGGGCCAGACCCAGTACTTC.